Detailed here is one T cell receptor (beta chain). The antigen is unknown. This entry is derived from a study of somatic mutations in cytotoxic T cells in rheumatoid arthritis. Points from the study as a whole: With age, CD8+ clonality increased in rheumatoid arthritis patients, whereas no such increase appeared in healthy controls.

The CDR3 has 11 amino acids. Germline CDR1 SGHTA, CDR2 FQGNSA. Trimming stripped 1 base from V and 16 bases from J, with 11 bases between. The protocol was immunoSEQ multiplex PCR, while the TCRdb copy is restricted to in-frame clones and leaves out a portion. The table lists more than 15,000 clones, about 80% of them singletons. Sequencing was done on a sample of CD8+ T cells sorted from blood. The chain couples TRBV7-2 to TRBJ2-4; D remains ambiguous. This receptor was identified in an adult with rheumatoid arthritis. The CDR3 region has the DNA TGTGCCAGCAGCTTAGGTGGGCCGACCTACTTC. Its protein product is CASSLGGPTYF.